Shown below are 2 T cell receptor beta chains from a single sample sequenced in a study of TIL therapy for anti-PD-1-resistant metastatic lung cancer. Time point denoted: pre-treatment sample, taken before nivolumab and TIL therapy. The tumor samples were excised metastases, mostly pleural nodules or supraclavicular lymph nodes. The libraries were made with immunoSEQ v3. Some clones are missing from TCRdb's copy, which holds only in-frame ones; the method was immunoSEQ multiplex PCR. The sample holds over 20,000 clones, around 77% seen once. Source: tumor tissue, taken at baseline. These receptor sequences come from a person aged 25 to 79 with non-small cell lung cancer.

The CDR3 loop reads CSVETEGVYEQYF. In DNA, the CDR3 is TGCAGCGTTGAAACGGAGGGCGTCTACGAGCAGTACTTC. The V call is TRBV29-1, the J call TRBJ2-7; weak D call: TRBD2 (6 bases). Trimming removed 2 bases at V and 3 bases at J, with 11 bases between. This CDR3 contains 13 residues. Germline CDR1 SQVTM, CDR2 ANQGSEA.

This clone was seen once. This chain uses TRBV9 with TRBJ1-2; possible D gene TRBD1, 6 bases. Per germline, CDR1 SGDLS and CDR2 YYNGEE. The length of the CDR3 is 15 residues. V lost 0 bases to trimming and J lost 2 bases, with 11 bases between them. The CDR3 loop reads CASSVGTDFNYGYTF. In nucleotides, the CDR3 is TGTGCCAGCAGCGTAGGGACAGATTTCAACTATGGCTACACCTTC. The whole variable domain, remainder taken from reference TRBV9 and TRBJ1-2, is DSGVTQTPKHLITATGQRVTLRCSPRSGDLSVYWYQQSLDQGLQFLIQYYNGEERAKGNILERFSAQQFPDLHSELNLSSLELGDSALYFCASSVGTDFNYGYTFGSGTRLTVV.